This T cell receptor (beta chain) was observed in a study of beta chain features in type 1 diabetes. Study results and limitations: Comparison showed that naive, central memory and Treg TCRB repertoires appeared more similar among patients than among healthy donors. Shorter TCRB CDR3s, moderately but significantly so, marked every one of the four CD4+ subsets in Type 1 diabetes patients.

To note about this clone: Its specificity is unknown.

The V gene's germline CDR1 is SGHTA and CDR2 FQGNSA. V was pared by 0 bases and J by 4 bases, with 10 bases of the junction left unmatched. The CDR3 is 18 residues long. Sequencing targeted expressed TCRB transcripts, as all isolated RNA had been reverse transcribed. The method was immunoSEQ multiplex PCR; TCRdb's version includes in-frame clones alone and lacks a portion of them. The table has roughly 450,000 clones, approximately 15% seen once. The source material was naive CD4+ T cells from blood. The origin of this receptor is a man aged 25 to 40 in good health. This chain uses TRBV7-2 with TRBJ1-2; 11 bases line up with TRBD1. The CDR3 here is CASSLAGTGGLGTYGYTF. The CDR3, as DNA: TGTGCCAGCAGCTTAGCTGGGACAGGGGGTCTCGGAACCTATGGCTACACCTTC.